This record concerns one T cell receptor beta chain sequence. In the authors' methods: Estimation of nucleated cell counts relied on the amplification of reference gene primers. TCRdb's copy holds only in-frame clones and misses some; the assay was immunoSEQ multiplex PCR. The V and J calls and the clone size are those of that table, but D and trimming were determined from the DNA. The repertoire has some 100,000 clones, around nine tenths of them found once; the top ten carry 10%. The CDR3 spans 14 residues. V was pared by 3 bases and J by 9 bases, with 12 bases between. Per the germline V gene, CDR1 is LNHDA and CDR2 is SQIVND (reference sequence). This entry comes from a study of blood T cell repertoires in COVID-19. Across the study: There were acute and convalescent COVID-19 samples, and they came from the United States, Italy and Spain. Sample material is recorded as cDNA or gDNA derived from T cells, B-cell-depleted T cells, or PBMCs.

Sequenced material: peripheral blood. The source is a man aged 50-59 years with acute or convalescent COVID-19. The V and J genes are TRBV19 and TRBJ1-6; tentatively, D is TRBD1 (5 bases). The chain's CDR3 is CASSILGLGSPLHF. CDR3 DNA: TGTGCCAGTAGTATCTTGGGGCTCGGTTCACCCCTCCACTTT.